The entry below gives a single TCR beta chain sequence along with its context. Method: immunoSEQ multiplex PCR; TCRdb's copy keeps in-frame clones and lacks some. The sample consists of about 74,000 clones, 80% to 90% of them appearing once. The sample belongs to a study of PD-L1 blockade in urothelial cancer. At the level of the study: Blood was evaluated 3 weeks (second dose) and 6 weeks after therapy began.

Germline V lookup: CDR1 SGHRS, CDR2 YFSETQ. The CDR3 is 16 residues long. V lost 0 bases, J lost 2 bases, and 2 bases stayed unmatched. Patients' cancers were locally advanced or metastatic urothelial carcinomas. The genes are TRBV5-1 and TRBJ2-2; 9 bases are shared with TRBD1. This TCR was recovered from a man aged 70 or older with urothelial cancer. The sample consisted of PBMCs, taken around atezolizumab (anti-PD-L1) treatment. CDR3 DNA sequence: TGCGCCAGCAGCTTGGCGACAGGGGGAAACACCGGGGAGCTGTTTTTT. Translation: CASSLATGGNTGELFF.